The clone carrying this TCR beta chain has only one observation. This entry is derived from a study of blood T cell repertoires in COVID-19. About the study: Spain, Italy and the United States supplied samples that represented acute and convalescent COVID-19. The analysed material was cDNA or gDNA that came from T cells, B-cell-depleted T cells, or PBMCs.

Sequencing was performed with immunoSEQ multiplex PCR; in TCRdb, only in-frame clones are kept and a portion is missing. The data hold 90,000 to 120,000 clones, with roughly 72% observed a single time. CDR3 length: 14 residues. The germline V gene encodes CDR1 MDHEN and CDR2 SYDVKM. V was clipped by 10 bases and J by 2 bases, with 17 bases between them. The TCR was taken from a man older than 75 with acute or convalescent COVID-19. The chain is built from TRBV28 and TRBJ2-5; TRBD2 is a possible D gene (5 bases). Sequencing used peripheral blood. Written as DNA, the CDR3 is TGTGCCACCCTTCCCGAGCGGCGGCAAGAGACCCAGTACTTC. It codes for CATLPERRQETQYF.